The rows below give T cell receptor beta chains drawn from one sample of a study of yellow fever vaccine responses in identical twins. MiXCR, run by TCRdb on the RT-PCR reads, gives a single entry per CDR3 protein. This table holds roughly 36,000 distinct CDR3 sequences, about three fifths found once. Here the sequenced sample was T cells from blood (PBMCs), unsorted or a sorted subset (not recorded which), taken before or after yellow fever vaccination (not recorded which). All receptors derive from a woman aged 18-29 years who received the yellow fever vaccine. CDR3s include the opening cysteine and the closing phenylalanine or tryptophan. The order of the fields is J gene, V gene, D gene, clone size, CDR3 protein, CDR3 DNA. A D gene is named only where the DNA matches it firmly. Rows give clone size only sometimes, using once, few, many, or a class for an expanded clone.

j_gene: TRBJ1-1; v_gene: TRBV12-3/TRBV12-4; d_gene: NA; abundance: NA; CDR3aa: CASSLQGPPNTEAFF; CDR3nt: TGTGCCAGCAGTTTACAGGGACCTCCGAACACTGAAGCTTTCTTT
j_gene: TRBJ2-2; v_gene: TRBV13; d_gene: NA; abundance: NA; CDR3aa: CASSSRWAGELFF; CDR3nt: TGTGCCAGCAGCTCCCGGTGGGCCGGGGAGCTGTTTTTT
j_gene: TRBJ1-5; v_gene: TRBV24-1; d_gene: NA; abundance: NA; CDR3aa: CATSDFGGNQPQHF; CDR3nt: TGTGCCACCAGTGATTTTGGGGGCAATCAGCCCCAGCATTTT
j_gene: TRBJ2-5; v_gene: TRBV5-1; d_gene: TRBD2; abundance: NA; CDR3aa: CASSLVLAEQETQYF; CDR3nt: TGCGCCAGCAGCTTGGTTCTAGCGGAACAAGAGACCCAGTACTTC
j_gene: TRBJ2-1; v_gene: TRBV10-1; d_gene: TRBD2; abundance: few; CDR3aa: CASSERASGREQFF; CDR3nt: TGCGCCAGCAGTGAGAGGGCTAGCGGGCGTGAGCAGTTCTTC
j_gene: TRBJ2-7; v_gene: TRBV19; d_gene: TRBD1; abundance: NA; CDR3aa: CASSTIGTGSYEQYF; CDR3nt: TGTGCCAGTAGTACCATCGGGACAGGGAGCTACGAGCAGTACTTC
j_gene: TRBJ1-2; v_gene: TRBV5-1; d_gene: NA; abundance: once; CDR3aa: CASSFSGADGYTF; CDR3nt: TGCGCCAGCAGCTTCAGTGGGGCAGACGGCTACACCTTC
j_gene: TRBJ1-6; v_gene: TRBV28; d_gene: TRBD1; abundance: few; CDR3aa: CASTPGTVNSPLHF; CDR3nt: TGTGCCAGCACCCCAGGGACAGTAAATTCACCCCTCCACTTT
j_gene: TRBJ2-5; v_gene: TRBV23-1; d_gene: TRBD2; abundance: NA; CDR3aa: CARGTTLQETQYF; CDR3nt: TGCGCCAGAGGGACTACGCTACAAGAGACCCAGTACTTC
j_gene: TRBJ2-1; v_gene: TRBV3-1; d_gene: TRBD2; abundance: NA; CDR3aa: CASSQVAGGPGNEQFF; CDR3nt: TGTGCCAGCAGCCAAGTAGCGGGAGGGCCCGGCAATGAGCAGTTCTTC
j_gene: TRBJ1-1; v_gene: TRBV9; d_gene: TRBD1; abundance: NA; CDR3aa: CASSWGTGVAEAFF; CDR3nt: TGTGCCAGCAGCTGGGGGACAGGGGTGGCTGAAGCTTTCTTT
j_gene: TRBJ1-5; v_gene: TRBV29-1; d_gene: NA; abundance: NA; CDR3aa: CSASGPRDQPQHF; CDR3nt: TGCAGCGCCAGCGGTCCCAGGGATCAGCCCCAGCATTTT
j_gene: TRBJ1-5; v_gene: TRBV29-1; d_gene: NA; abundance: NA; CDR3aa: CSVASGSNQPQHF; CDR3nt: TGCAGCGTTGCATCCGGGAGCAATCAGCCCCAGCATTTT
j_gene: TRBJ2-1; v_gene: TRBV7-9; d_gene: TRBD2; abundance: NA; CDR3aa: CASSLIAGGGDEQFF; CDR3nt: TGTGCCAGCAGCTTAATAGCGGGAGGCGGGGATGAGCAGTTCTTC
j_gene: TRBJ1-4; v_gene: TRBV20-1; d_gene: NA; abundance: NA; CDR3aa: CSARGPGLGEKLFF; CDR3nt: TGCAGTGCTAGAGGGCCGGGGCTGGGTGAAAAACTGTTTTTT
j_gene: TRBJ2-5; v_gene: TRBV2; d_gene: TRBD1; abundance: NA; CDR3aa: CASTLDRGSETQYF; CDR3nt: TGTGCCAGCACCCTGGACAGGGGCAGTGAGACCCAGTACTTC
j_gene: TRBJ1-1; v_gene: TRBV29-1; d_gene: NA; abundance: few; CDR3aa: CSVDRLTGVNTEAFF; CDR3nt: TGCAGCGTTGATCGCCTCACGGGGGTGAACACTGAAGCTTTCTTT
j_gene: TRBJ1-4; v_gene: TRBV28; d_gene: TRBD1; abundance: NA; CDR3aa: CASNGQGLDNEKLFF; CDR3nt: TGTGCCAGCAACGGACAGGGACTGGACAACGAAAAACTGTTTTTT
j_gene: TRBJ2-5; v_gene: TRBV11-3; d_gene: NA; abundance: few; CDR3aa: CASSLVWNQETQYF; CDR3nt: TGTGCCAGCAGCTTAGTTTGGAACCAAGAGACCCAGTACTTC
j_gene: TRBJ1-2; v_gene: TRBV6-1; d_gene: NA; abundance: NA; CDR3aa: CASSLDTRDYGYTF; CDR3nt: TGTGCCAGCAGTCTGGACACCCGGGACTATGGCTACACCTTC
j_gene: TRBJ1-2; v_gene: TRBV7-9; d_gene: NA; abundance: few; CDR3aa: CASSLTNYGSYNGYTF; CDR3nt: TGTGCCAGCAGCTTAACAAACTATGGCTCTTACAATGGCTACACCTTC
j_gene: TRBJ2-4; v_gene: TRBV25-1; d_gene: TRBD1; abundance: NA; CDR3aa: CASSDRTGTNIQYF; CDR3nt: TGTGCCAGCAGTGACCGGACAGGAACCAACATTCAGTACTTC
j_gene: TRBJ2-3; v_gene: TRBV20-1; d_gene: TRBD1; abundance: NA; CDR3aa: CSALGQHTDTQYF; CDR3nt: TGCAGTGCTCTGGGACAGCACACAGATACGCAGTATTTT
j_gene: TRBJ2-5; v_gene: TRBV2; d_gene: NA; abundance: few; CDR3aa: CASSPPSAPNLYQETQYF; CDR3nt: TGTGCCAGCAGCCCCCCTAGCGCCCCTAACCTGTACCAAGAGACCCAGTACTTC
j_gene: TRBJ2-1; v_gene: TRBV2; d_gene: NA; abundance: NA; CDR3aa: CASSEEGSGSNEQFF; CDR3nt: TGTGCCAGCAGTGAAGAAGGGAGCGGGTCCAATGAGCAGTTCTTC
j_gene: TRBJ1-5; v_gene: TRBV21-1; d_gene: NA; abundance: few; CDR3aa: CASSGSLYSNQPQHF; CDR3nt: TGTGCCAGCAGCGGGTCATTGTATAGCAATCAGCCCCAGCATTTT
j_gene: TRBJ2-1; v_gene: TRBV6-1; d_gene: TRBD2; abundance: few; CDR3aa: CASSRLAGRYGNEQFF; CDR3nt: TGTGCCAGCAGTAGACTAGCGGGGAGGTACGGCAATGAGCAGTTCTTC
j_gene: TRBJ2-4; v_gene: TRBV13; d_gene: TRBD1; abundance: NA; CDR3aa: CASSLLQGAQYF; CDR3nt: TGTGCCAGCAGCCTACTACAGGGGGCTCAGTACTTC
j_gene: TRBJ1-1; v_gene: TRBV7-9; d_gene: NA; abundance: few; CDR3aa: CASSFGDRREAFF; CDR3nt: TGTGCCAGCAGCTTCGGCGACAGACGTGAAGCTTTCTTT
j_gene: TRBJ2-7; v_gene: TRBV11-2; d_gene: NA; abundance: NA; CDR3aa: CASSLGGAGTSREQYF; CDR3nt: TGTGCCAGCAGCTTAGGAGGAGCGGGTACAAGTAGGGAGCAGTACTTC
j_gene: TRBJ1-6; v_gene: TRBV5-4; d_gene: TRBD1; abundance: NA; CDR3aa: CASSPDRVSPLHF; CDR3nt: TGTGCCAGCAGCCCGGACAGGGTTTCACCCCTCCACTTT
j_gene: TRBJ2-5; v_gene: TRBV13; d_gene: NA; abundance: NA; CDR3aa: CAIRGGETQYF; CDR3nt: TGTGCCATTAGGGGTGGAGAGACCCAGTACTTC
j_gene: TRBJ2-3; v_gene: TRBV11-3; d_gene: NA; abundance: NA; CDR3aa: CASSLPTDTQYF; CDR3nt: TGTGCCAGCAGCTTACCGACAGATACGCAGTATTTT
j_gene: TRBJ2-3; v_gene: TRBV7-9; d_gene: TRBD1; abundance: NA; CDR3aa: CASSSGDRGQTDTQYF; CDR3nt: TGTGCCAGCAGCTCCGGGGACAGGGGGCAGACAGATACGCAGTATTTT
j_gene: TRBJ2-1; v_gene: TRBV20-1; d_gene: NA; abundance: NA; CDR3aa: CSAPTHNEQFF; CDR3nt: TGCAGTGCCCCGACCCACAATGAGCAGTTCTTC
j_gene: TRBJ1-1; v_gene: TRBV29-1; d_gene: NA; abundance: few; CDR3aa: CSVGPRLNTEAFF; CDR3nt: TGCAGCGTTGGGCCCCGCCTGAACACTGAAGCTTTCTTT
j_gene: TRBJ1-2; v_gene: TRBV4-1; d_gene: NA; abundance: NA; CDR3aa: CASSQDAVGNYGYTF; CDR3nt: TGCGCCAGCAGCCAAGATGCTGTGGGTAACTATGGCTACACCTTC
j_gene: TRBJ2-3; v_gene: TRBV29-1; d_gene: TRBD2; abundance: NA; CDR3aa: CSVGRAGADTQYF; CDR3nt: TGCAGCGTTGGCCGAGCGGGAGCCGATACGCAGTATTTT
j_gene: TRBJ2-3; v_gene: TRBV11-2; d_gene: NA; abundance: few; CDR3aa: CASSSQWGPDTQYF; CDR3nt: TGTGCCAGCAGCTCTCAGTGGGGACCAGATACGCAGTATTTT
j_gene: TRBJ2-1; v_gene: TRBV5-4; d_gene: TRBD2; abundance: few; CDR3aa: CASSSLAGGPNEQFF; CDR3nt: TGTGCCAGCAGTTCTCTAGCGGGGGGGCCCAATGAGCAGTTCTTC
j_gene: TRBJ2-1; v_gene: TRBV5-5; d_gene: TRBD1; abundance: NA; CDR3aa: CASSFEGATYNEQFF; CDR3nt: TGTGCCAGCAGCTTCGAGGGGGCAACCTACAATGAGCAGTTCTTC
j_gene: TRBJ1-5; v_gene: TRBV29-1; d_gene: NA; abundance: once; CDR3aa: CSVLVPNTISNQPQHF; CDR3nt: TGCAGCGTTCTTGTCCCGAATACAATTAGTAATCAGCCCCAGCATTTT
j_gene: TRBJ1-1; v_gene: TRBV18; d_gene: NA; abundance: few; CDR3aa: CASSPIDSNTEAFF; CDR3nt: TGTGCCAGCTCACCTATAGACTCGAACACTGAAGCTTTCTTT
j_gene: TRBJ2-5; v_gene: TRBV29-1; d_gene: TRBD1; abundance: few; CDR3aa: CSVDKGQREETQYF; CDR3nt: TGCAGCGTTGATAAGGGACAGAGAGAAGAGACCCAGTACTTC
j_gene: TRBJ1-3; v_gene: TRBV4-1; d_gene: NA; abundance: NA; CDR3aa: CASSRLTDRGNTIYF; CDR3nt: TGCGCCAGCAGCCGGTTGACCGACAGAGGAAACACCATATATTTT
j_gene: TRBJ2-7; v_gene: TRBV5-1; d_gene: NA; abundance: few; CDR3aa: CASSRGYEQYF; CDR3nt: TGCGCCAGCAGCAGGGGCTACGAGCAGTACTTC
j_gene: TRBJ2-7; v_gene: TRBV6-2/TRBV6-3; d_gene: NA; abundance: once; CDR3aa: CASSNRYEQYF; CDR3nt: TGTGCCAGCAGTAACCGCTACGAGCAGTACTTC
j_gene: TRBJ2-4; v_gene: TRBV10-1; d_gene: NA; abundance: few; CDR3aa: CASSESGGLRNIQYF; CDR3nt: TGCGCCAGCAGTGAGTCGGGGGGATTGAGAAACATTCAGTACTTC
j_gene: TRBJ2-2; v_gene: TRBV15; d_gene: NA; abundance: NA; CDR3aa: CATSRVLLGPNTGELFF; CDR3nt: TGTGCCACCAGCAGAGTCCTGCTAGGGCCCAACACCGGGGAGCTGTTTTTT
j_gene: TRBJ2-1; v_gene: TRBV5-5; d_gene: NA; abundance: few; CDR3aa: CASSPRTTSYNEQFF; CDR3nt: TGTGCCAGCAGCCCACGGACTACCTCCTACAATGAGCAGTTCTTC
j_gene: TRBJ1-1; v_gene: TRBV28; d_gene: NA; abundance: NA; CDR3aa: CASSLFSLGNTEAFF; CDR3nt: TGTGCCAGCAGTTTATTTTCCTTAGGGAACACTGAAGCTTTCTTT
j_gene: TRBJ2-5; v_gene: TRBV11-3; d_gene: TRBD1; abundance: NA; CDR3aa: CASSFATGGALETQYF; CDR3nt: TGTGCCAGCAGCTTCGCTACAGGGGGCGCATTGGAGACCCAGTACTTC
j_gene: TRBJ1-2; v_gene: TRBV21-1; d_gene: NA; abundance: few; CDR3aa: CASSKVRTYGYTF; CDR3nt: TGTGCCAGCAGCAAAGTCAGGACATATGGCTACACCTTC
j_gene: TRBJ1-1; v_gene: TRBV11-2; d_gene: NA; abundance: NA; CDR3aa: CASSPWQGSTEAFF; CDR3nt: TGTGCCAGCAGTCCCTGGCAGGGTTCCACTGAAGCTTTCTTT